A selection of T cell receptor beta chains follows, all from one sample in a study of blood T cells in healthy people across ages. TCRdb reprocessed the 5' RACE reads with MiXCR, giving one entry per CDR3 protein. The top ten hold less than 20% of the sample, which has about 650,000 distinct CDR3 sequences, 32% seen once. Material: blood. Every receptor here comes from a woman aged 80 or over in good health. Both conserved end residues are part of each CDR3. Fields, in order: D gene, clone size, J gene, V gene, CDR3 DNA, CDR3 protein. A D gene is named only where the DNA matches it firmly. Expanded clones get a size class; other rows say once, few or many, or leave the size out.

.,many,TRBJ2-4,TRBV6-6,TGTGCCAGCAGCCCCGGTCTGAGAGCCAAAAACATTCAGTACTTC,CASSPGLRAKNIQYF
TRBD1,few,TRBJ1-2,TRBV20-1,TGCAGTGCAAAACAGGGGGATCGGTATGGCTACACCTTC,CSAKQGDRYGYTF
TRBD1,many,TRBJ2-1,TRBV20-1,TGCAGTGCTAGAGCTCCAACTCTCCGGGACAGCCGATACAATGAGCAGTTCTTC,CSARAPTLRDSRYNEQFF
TRBD2,many,TRBJ2-5,TRBV6-1,TGTGCCAGCAGCCGGATGGGGACTAGCGGGGGGGCTGTAGAGACCCAGTACTTC,CASSRMGTSGGAVETQYF
TRBD2,.,TRBJ2-7,TRBV5-1,TGCGCCAGCAGCGATAGCGGGAGCCCCTACGAGCAGTACTTC,CASSDSGSPYEQYF
.,many,TRBJ2-3,TRBV5-1,TGCGCCAGCAGCTTGGGGGACCCAAGAGATACGCAGTATTTT,CASSLGDPRDTQYF
TRBD1,.,TRBJ1-2,TRBV7-9,TGTGCCAGCAGCTCAAGCATTGACAGGGGGCGAAGAGGCTACACCTTC,CASSSSIDRGRRGYTF
.,.,TRBJ2-1,TRBV28,TGTGCCAGCAGTTTATCCGGCCTAGAGGGCAATGAGCAGTTCTTC,CASSLSGLEGNEQFF
.,.,TRBJ1-5,TRBV30,TGTGCCTGGAGTGGGCGGGATCAGCCCCAGCATTTT,CAWSGRDQPQHF
.,many,TRBJ2-4,TRBV7-6,TGTGCCAGCAGCTTAGGTCCCCCTCTCAGTTACATTCAGTACTTC,CASSLGPPLSYIQYF
.,many,TRBJ2-3,TRBV28,TGTGCCAGCAGGGCCTCCACAGATACGCAGTATTTT,CASRASTDTQYF
.,.,TRBJ2-7,TRBV20-1,TGCAGTGCTAGAGATGGGGTCTACGGGCTTGCCTACGAGCAGTACTTC,CSARDGVYGLAYEQYF
.,many,TRBJ1-4,TRBV4-3,TGCGCCAGCAGCCAAGATCCCCTTGGACAGCGAAAACTGTTTTTT,CASSQDPLGQRKLFF